These 27 T cell receptor beta chains were sequenced from one sample in a study of blood T cell repertoires in COVID-19. Libraries were prepared by immunoSEQ multiplex PCR; TCRdb keeps only in-frame clonotypes and omits some of them. The repertoire holds 200,000 or so clones, with roughly 85% as singletons. Material for sequencing was peripheral blood. The receptors come from a woman aged 30 to 39 with acute or convalescent COVID-19.

The J gene is TRBJ2-5, the V gene TRBV5-1, with 12 positions matching TRBD1. Per the germline V gene, CDR1 is SGHRS and CDR2 is YFSETQ. The junction had 8 bases not matched to a gene; V was cut back by 3 bases and J by 5 bases. This CDR3 is built from 16 residues. The CDR3 reads CASSSSGQGASETQYF. The CDR3 region has the DNA TGCGCCAGCAGCTCCTCGGGACAGGGGGCGAGTGAGACCCAGTACTTC.

The chain uses TRBV11-2 and TRBJ1-3; the D is unclear. Germline V gene sequence: CDR1 SGHAT, CDR2 FQNNGV. The CDR3 contains 16 residues. Deletions cut 1 base from V and 0 bases from J, with 10 bases between. CDR3 coding DNA: TGTGCCAGCAGCTTAGGCCCCACGAGCTCTGGAAACACCATATATTTT. Translation: CASSLGPTSSGNTIYF.

The J gene is TRBJ1-1, the V gene TRBV6-6, with D possibly being TRBD1 (5 bases). Germline assignment: CDR1 MNHNY and CDR2 SVGAGI (reference sequence). This CDR3 comprises 13 residues. Trimming pared 5 bases from V and 0 bases from J, leaving 7 bases between. The CDR3 spells CASSATVNTEAFF. CDR3 sequence (DNA): TGTGCCAGCAGTGCGACAGTGAACACTGAAGCTTTCTTT.

This chain connects TRBV6-5 to TRBJ1-5; D is unresolved. Trimming removed 6 bases from V and 0 bases from J, with 9 bases in between. Germline V CDR1 and CDR2: MNHEY, SVGAGI. The CDR3 runs 14 residues. The CDR3 DNA is TGTGCCAGCAGCGCGAGCTATAGCAATCAGCCCCAGCATTTT. Its protein is CASSASYSNQPQHF.

This chain joins TRBV24-1 and TRBJ2-1, with 9 bases matching TRBD1. Germline V lookup: CDR1 KGHDR, CDR2 SFDVKD. V was clipped by 4 bases and J by 11 bases; unmatched bases: 8. This CDR3 contains 14 residues. The DNA for the CDR3 is TGTGCCACCAGTGAACCCGGGACAGGGTTAAAGCAGTTCTTC. The encoded protein is CATSEPGTGLKQFF.

The V and J genes are TRBV5-1 and TRBJ1-1; D may be TRBD1 (5 bases). The CDR3 spans 14 residues. In germline, CDR1 is SGHRS, CDR2 YFSETQ. V lost 3 bases, J lost 4 bases, and 13 bases lay in between. The DNA for the CDR3 is TGCGCCAGCAGCTCTTCGGGGGTGACCACTGAAGCTTTCTTT. Its protein product is CASSSSGVTTEAFF. Full variable domain (rest looked up from reference TRBV5-1 and TRBJ1-1): KAGVTQTPRYLIKTRGQQVTLSCSPISGHRSVSWYQQTPGQGLQFLFEYFSETQRNKGNFPGRFSGRQFSNSRSEMNVSTLELGDSALYLCASSSSGVTTEAFFGQGTRLTVV.

This clone was recorded only once. This chain uses TRBV5-1 with TRBJ1-2; 7 nucleotides line up with TRBD1. Germline CDR1 SGHRS, CDR2 YFSETQ. The CDR3 has 14 amino acids. V lost 4 bases and J lost 4; bases outside the gene matches: 7. The CDR3 DNA follows: TGCGCCAGCAGCCAACCGGGACAGAGCTATGGCTACACCTTC. Protein: CASSQPGQSYGYTF. The variable domain in full, with the rest retrieved from reference TRBV5-1 and TRBJ1-2, is KAGVTQTPRYLIKTRGQQVTLSCSPISGHRSVSWYQQTPGQGLQFLFEYFSETQRNKGNFPGRFSGRQFSNSRSEMNVSTLELGDSALYLCASSQPGQSYGYTFGSGTRLTVV.

The genes are TRBV5-4 and TRBJ1-4, with 7 positions matching TRBD1. J gave up 2 bases and V 1 base, and 2 bases lay outside the gene matches. The CDR3 is made up of 15 amino acids. CDR1 is SGHNT and CDR2 is YYREEE in the germline V gene (reference sequence). CDR3 coding DNA: TGTGCCAGCAGCTTGATGGGACAGACTAATGAAAAACTGTTTTTT. This codes for CASSLMGQTNEKLFF.

This clone has more than one count but fewer than ten. The chain couples TRBV6-4 to TRBJ1-6, with 10 bases lining up with TRBD1. This CDR3 is built from 15 residues. V trimming: 0 bases; J trimming: 7 bases; junction bases outside the gene matches: 0. The V gene's germline CDR1 is MRHNA and CDR2 SNTAGT. CDR3 loop: CASSDSTGGNSPLHF. For the CDR3, the DNA is TGTGCCAGCAGTGACTCGACAGGGGGCAATTCACCCCTCCACTTT.

The genes are TRBV28 and TRBJ1-1; perhaps TRBD1 as D (5 bases). V gave up 6 bases and J gave up 7 bases, with 21 bases separating them. Germline assignment: CDR1 MDHEN and CDR2 SYDVKM. The CDR3 runs to 15 residues. CDR3 protein: CASSSPGRALNEAFF. CDR3 nucleotide sequence: TGTGCCAGCAGCTCACCCGGCAGGGCCCTTAATGAAGCTTTCTTT.

V gene TRBV4-3 combines with J gene TRBJ2-5, with 10 positions matching TRBD1. This CDR3 is 16 amino acids long. Losses at the gene ends were 3 bases for V and 5 bases for J; bases not matched to a gene: 9. In germline, CDR1 is LGHNA, CDR2 YSLEER. The CDR3 DNA follows: TGCGCCAGCAGCCAGGGACAGGGGACCTGGGGGGAGACCCAGTACTTC. It encodes CASSQGQGTWGETQYF.

This chain's CDR3 is CAWSGDRVGDSNQPQHF. The CDR3 nucleotides read TGTGCCTGGAGTGGGGACAGGGTGGGCGATAGCAATCAGCCCCAGCATTTT. The chain joins TRBV30 to TRBJ1-5, with 9 positions matching TRBD1. Germline V lookup: CDR1 GTSNPN, CDR2 SVGIG (reference sequence). Germline trimming cut 1 base from V and 0 bases from J; bases unmatched to any gene: 7. The CDR3 runs 17 residues.

V usage is TRBV5-1 and J usage is TRBJ2-1; 9 bases line up with TRBD2. J lost 4 bases, V lost 3 bases, and 14 bases had no gene match. The CDR3 loop spans 18 amino acids. The V gene's germline CDR1 is SGHRS and CDR2 YFSETQ. The CDR3 protein is CASSSRPSASGAYNEQFF. CDR3 in DNA: TGCGCCAGCAGCTCCAGGCCGTCGGCTAGCGGGGCATACAATGAGCAGTTCTTC.

This rearrangement joins TRBV21-1 to TRBJ1-6; TRBD1 was called by the table and not checked on the DNA. TRBV21-1 is a pseudogene. This CDR3 contains 19 residues. CDR3 nucleotide sequence: TGTGCCAGCAGTAGACCCCGGGACAGTGCGTTTTTAAACAATTCACCCCTCCACTTT. Its translation: CASSRPRDSAFLNNSPLHF.

The rearrangement joins TRBV9 to TRBJ2-1, with 8 nucleotides matching TRBD2. Trimming took 4 bases from V and 6 from J; bases not matched to a gene: 9. The CDR3 loop spans 15 amino acids. CDR1 and CDR2 (germline): SGDLS, YYNGEE. The chain's CDR3 is CASSPPGLEFNEQFF. CDR3 DNA: TGTGCCAGCAGCCCCCCGGGACTAGAGTTCAATGAGCAGTTCTTC.

The rearrangement joins TRBV7-2 to TRBJ2-1, with 9 positions matching TRBD2. The junction had 5 bases not matched to a gene; V was cut back by 3 bases and J by 5 bases. This CDR3 contains 15 residues. Germline-derived CDR1 and CDR2 are SGHTA and FQGNSA. The CDR3 spells CASSLGLAKNNEQFF. CDR3 sequence (DNA): TGTGCCAGCAGCTTGGGACTAGCTAAAAACAATGAGCAGTTCTTC.

The rearrangement uses TRBV7-2 and TRBJ2-3, with 12 bases matching TRBD2. CDR3 length: 17 residues. Looked up from germline, CDR1 is SGHTA and CDR2 is FQGNSA. After removal of 5 bases from V and 1 base from J, the junction contained 7 bases not matched to a gene. The CDR3 loop is CASSHPSGRAGTDTQYF. CDR3 coding DNA: TGTGCCAGCAGCCACCCTAGCGGGAGGGCTGGCACAGATACGCAGTATTTT.

This chain connects TRBV28 to TRBJ1-1; D remains unclear. Germline loops: CDR1 MDHEN, CDR2 SYDVKM. The CDR3 is made up of 15 amino acids. With 3 bases removed from V and 0 bases from J, the gap between germline ends came to 11 bases. For the CDR3, the DNA is TGTGCCAGCAGTTTGGGAGGATTAATGAACACTGAAGCTTTCTTT. It yields the protein CASSLGGLMNTEAFF. Variable domain in full (rest from reference TRBV28 and TRBJ1-1): DVKVTQSSRYLVKRTGEKVFLECVQDMDHENMFWYRQDPGLGLRLIYFSYDVKMKEKGDIPEGYSVSREKKERFSLILESASTNQTSMYLCASSLGGLMNTEAFFGQGTRLTVV.

The chain recombines TRBV11-3 with TRBJ2-3; unclear D gene. The CDR3 length is 16 residues. Germline CDR1 reads SGHNT; CDR2 reads YENEEA. V lost 1 base and J lost 5, with 16 bases in between. For the CDR3, the DNA is TGTGCCAGCAGCTTAGGGCCCGGCAGTCCGGGAGATACGCAGTATTTT. Protein sequence: CASSLGPGSPGDTQYF.

The V and J genes are TRBV6-1 and TRBJ1-1; no reliable D call. CDR3 size: 14 residues. Between the trimmed V and J ends, which lost 1 base and 4 bases, there was a span of 10 bases. Germline V gene data show CDR1 as MNHNS and CDR2 as SASEGT. CDR3 DNA: TGTGCCAGCAGTGAAGAAGTCCTTAGCACTGAAGCTTTCTTT. As protein: CASSEEVLSTEAFF.

For the CDR3, the DNA is TGCGCCAGCAGCTTGGAAGGGGGACACTATGGCTACACCTTC. Residues: CASSLEGGHYGYTF. The chain couples TRBV5-1 to TRBJ1-2; a weak D match, TRBD1 (6 bases). The V and J ends lost 0 bases and 3 bases respectively, with 9 bases between them. The CDR3 is made up of 14 amino acids. CDR1 is SGHRS and CDR2 is YFSETQ in the germline V gene.

This clone was seen only once. This sequence joins TRBV28 and TRBJ1-3, with D unresolved. The CDR3 is made up of 15 amino acids. V was trimmed by 6 bases and J by 1 base, leaving 13 bases between them. The germline gives CDR1 MDHEN, CDR2 SYDVKM. This CDR3 is CASRPDGASGNTIYF. DNA of the CDR3: TGTGCCAGCAGACCAGACGGAGCTTCTGGAAACACCATATATTTT.

This rearrangement joins TRBV19 to TRBJ2-7; 8 bases are a match to TRBD2. The CDR3 length is 14 residues. V dropped 1 base and J dropped 6; count of bases not matched to a gene: 5. Germline lookup yields CDR1 LNHDA and CDR2 SQIVND (reference sequence). CDR3 nucleotides: TGTGCCAGTAGTATAGTGGCGGGAGGTACCGAGCAGTACTTC. Translation gives CASSIVAGGTEQYF.

The chain uses TRBV7-8 and TRBJ1-2, with D possibly matching TRBD1 (5 bases). V shed 5 bases and J shed 0 bases, with 22 bases lying between them. There are 18 residues in the CDR3. Germline CDR1 is SGHVS and CDR2 is FQNEAQ. The CDR3 DNA reads as TGTGCCAGCAGCCCAGCTGGCAGGGCGAGGCAGCCTAACTATGGCTACACCTTC. This translates into CASSPAGRARQPNYGYTF.

The V call is TRBV9, the J call TRBJ2-3, with a tentative D call TRBD1 (5 bases). CDR1 and CDR2 from the germline V gene are SGDLS and YYNGEE. V lost 0 bases, J lost 4 bases, and 15 bases lay in between. The CDR3 has 16 amino acids. The CDR3 bases are TGTGCCAGCAGCGTAGGAGATCAGGGTCGGGCAGATACGCAGTATTTT. It yields the protein CASSVGDQGRADTQYF.

This clone has only one observation. This chain links TRBV19 with TRBJ1-1; possible D gene TRBD1, 5 bases. From germline, CDR1 is LNHDA and CDR2 SQIVND (reference sequence). This CDR3 contains 13 residues. V was shortened by 10 bases and J by 0 bases, with 12 bases between the two germline ends. The CDR3 spells CATGGRMNTEAFF. DNA of the CDR3: TGTGCCACCGGGGGACGGATGAACACTGAAGCTTTCTTT.

The chain uses TRBV5-1 and TRBJ2-5; 7 bases match TRBD2. The CDR3 runs 17 residues. From germline, CDR1 is SGHRS and CDR2 YFSETQ. V shed 2 bases, J shed 3 bases, and the junction held 13 bases outside the gene matches. The CDR3 is CASSLKAGLLEKETQYF. The DNA of the CDR3 is TGCGCCAGCAGCTTAAAAGCGGGACTACTGGAGAAAGAGACCCAGTACTTC.